The rows below give T cell receptor beta chains drawn from one sample of a study of blood T cell repertoires in COVID-19. Here immunoSEQ multiplex PCR was the method, and the copy in TCRdb shows in-frame clones only, minus some. The table records about 300,000 clones, approximately 90% of them present only once. Sequencing was done on a sample of PBMCs or T cells enriched from blood (not recorded which). Receptor source: a woman aged 30 to 39 who had recovered from COVID-19. Each CDR3 is given without its conserved first and last residue. Fields, in order: J gene, V gene, CDR3 protein.

>TRBJ2-7|TRBV2
ASSGAGPGEQY
>TRBJ2-7|TRBV6-1
ASSEASWDTTYEQY
>TRBJ1-3|TRBV5-1
ASSLNRGAFSGNTIY
>TRBJ2-3|TRBV27
ASSLQARTDTQY
>TRBJ2-3|TRBV7-6
ASSLRGVGTDTQY
>TRBJ2-7|TRBV21-1
ASSKGEAPSSYEQY
>TRBJ1-2|TRBV6-5
ASWGQGGGYGYT
>TRBJ2-2|TRBV7-9
ASSLSGGPAEELF
>TRBJ2-7|TRBV6-2/TRBV6-3
ASSQGTAHEQY
>TRBJ2-1|TRBV6-2/TRBV6-3
ASSYGRGTNNEQF
>TRBJ1-4|TRBV2
ASSEYWQGNEKLF
>TRBJ1-2|TRBV27
ASSLYGQRVGGYT
>TRBJ1-1|TRBV5-4
ASSLDRGRDEAF
>TRBJ1-2|TRBV7-2
ASRATEGVGGYT
>TRBJ2-2|TRBV19
ASSRGQLNTGELF
>TRBJ1-1|TRBV27
ASSVQGPGGLNTEAF
>TRBJ1-5|TRBV3-1/TRBV3-2
ASSQDEGRRQGLGQPQH
>TRBJ1-2|TRBV5-6
ASSLDSTYGYT
>TRBJ2-5|TRBV7-8
ASSQPPRGGQETQY
>TRBJ1-5|TRBV7-9
ASSVDSSNQPQH
>TRBJ2-5|TRBV7-2
ASSLGDYQETQY
>TRBJ1-4|TRBV7-2
ASSLTGAPNEKLF
>TRBJ2-7|TRBV5-6
ASSQGPGNEQY
>TRBJ2-5|TRBV9
ASSVEPGLAGGRETQY
>TRBJ2-3|TRBV5-1
ASSSHTPGQITFSTDTQY
>TRBJ2-3|TRBV4-2
ASSQPGQTTDTQY
>TRBJ2-7|TRBV6-1
ASSQAGQAYEQY
>TRBJ2-1|TRBV29-1
SGGEQGWWF
>TRBJ2-7|TRBV15
ATSRLGTRTHEQY
>TRBJ2-2|TRBV19
ASSRAGTSKGELF
>TRBJ1-2|TRBV6-6
ASSWDRGQYYGYT
>TRBJ1-5|TRBV3-1/TRBV3-2
ASSQDRPAITYSNQPQH
>TRBJ2-2|TRBV5-6
ASTPLAGGPRVTGELF
>TRBJ2-3|TRBV27
ASRDRFSDTQY
>TRBJ1-2|TRBV5-4
ASSPSQGRAAGYT
>TRBJ2-7|TRBV4-2
ASSPQGQGDSYEQY
>TRBJ1-2|TRBV7-9
ASSLRAAAGGYGYT
>TRBJ2-7|TRBV5-1
ASSSSGTGYEEQY
>TRBJ2-3|TRBV9
ASNGQGRGADTQY
>TRBJ1-4|TRBV19
ASSIEEGASAVRGGEKLF